This TCR beta chain was identified in a study of technical replicates of blood from several donors. Germline values: CDR1 LGHNA, CDR2 YSLEER. V lost 1 base to trimming and J lost 7 bases; unmatched junction nucleotides: 6. This CDR3 has 15 residues. Clones were read by immunoSEQ multiplex PCR, and TCRdb kept only the in-frame ones, dropping some. This sample carries fewer than 60,000 clones, roughly 95% of them seen once, and the ten largest clones take about 3%. Material: PBMCs. This rearrangement joins TRBV4-3 to TRBJ1-4; 7 nucleotides align to TRBD1. The TCR was taken from a human donor in good health. Some clones in this sample may be carry-over from other donors' samples. Here the CDR3 reads CASSQGSGGGEKLFF. CDR3 nucleotides: TGCGCCAGCAGCCAAGGGTCAGGGGGAGGTGAAAAACTGTTTTTT.